Below are 9 T cell receptor beta chains sequenced from a single sample in a study of Ad26.COV2.S vaccination and SARS-CoV-2 variants. Treatment given: some 20 received Ad26.COV2.S at low or high dose, single or two shots; 5 received placebo; per-sample allocation not given. Sampling happened 63 days after the first vaccine or placebo injection. Sequenced by immunoSEQ multiplex PCR; TCRdb stores in-frame clones only, minus some. The sample records about 680,000 clones, roughly 90% being singletons. This specimen was peripheral blood, taken in a trial of Ad26.COV2.S vaccine versus placebo. The receptors derive from a person between 18 and 59 years old who received the Ad26.COV2.S COVID-19 vaccine or a placebo.

The chain links TRBV19 to TRBJ2-6; D possibly corresponds to TRBD2 (5 bases). The CDR3 has 14 residues. The V end was cut by 8 bases, the J end by 2 bases, with 10 bases between. The V gene's germline CDR1 is LNHDA and CDR2 SQIVND (reference sequence). The CDR3 DNA is TGTGCCAGTGGGTCGAGGGCTGGGGCCAACGTCCTGACTTTC. Its translation is CASGSRAGANVLTF.

The rearrangement uses TRBV4-3 and TRBJ2-2; D gene uncertain. Germline assignment: CDR1 LGHNA and CDR2 YSLEER. This CDR3 comprises 12 residues. V was pared by 3 bases and J by 6 bases, with 5 bases between. CDR3 nucleotides: TGCGCCAGCAGCCATGTACCCGGGGAGCTGTTTTTT. This translates into CASSHVPGELFF.

The chain joins TRBV18 to TRBJ2-1, with no clear D. The CDR3 contains 12 residues. From germline, CDR1 is KGHSH and CDR2 LQKENI. Trimming took off 3 bases at V and 5 bases at J, with 5 bases between the two ends. CDR3 coding DNA: TGTGCCAGCTCACCTCCCAACAATGAGCAGTTCTTC. It is translated as CASSPPNNEQFF.

This chain joins TRBV30 and TRBJ2-5; TRBD1 might be the D (6 bases). CDR3 length equals 13 residues. V was pared by 7 bases and J by 5 bases, with 17 bases between. Germline V gives CDR1 GTSNPN, CDR2 SVGIG (reference sequence). The CDR3: CALEVGGSETQYF. The CDR3 region has the DNA TGTGCCTTGGAGGTAGGGGGTTCGGAGACCCAGTACTTC.

The V call is TRBV29-1, the J call TRBJ2-2; no reliable D call. The CDR3 spans 12 residues. V dropped 6 bases and J dropped 6 bases, with 11 bases sitting between them. Germline V gene lookup returns CDR1 SQVTM and CDR2 ANQGSEA. In DNA, the CDR3 is TGCAGCGTGGGCGGAAGGTCCGGGGAGCTGTTTTTT. Its translation is CSVGGRSGELFF.

The V gene is TRBV7-2, the J gene TRBJ1-2; possibly TRBD1 for D (6 bases). Germline CDR1 and CDR2: SGHTA and FQGNSA. This CDR3 contains 17 residues. V lost 2 bases and J 10 bases, leaving 26 bases between the germline ends. The CDR3 DNA follows: TGTGCCAGCAGCTTAACCCGGGACACCCTTATTCCGGGCTACTACACCTTC. Translation gives CASSLTRDTLIPGYYTF. The full variable domain, its missing parts supplied by reference TRBV7-2 and TRBJ1-2, is GAGVSQSPSNKVTEKGKDVELRCDPISGHTALYWYRQSLGQGLEFLIYFQGNSAPDKSGLPSDRFSAERTGGSVSTLTIQRTQQEDSAVYLCASSLTRDTLIPGYYTFGSGTRLTVV.

J is TRBJ1-2 and V is TRBV7-9; D remains ambiguous. V dropped 1 base and J dropped 6 bases, with 9 bases sitting between them. This CDR3 is built from 13 residues. In germline, CDR1 is SEHNR, CDR2 FQNEAQ (reference sequence). DNA of the CDR3: TGTGCCAGCAGCTTAGAGGTGCCCAATGGCTACACCTTC. Protein product: CASSLEVPNGYTF. The variable domain in full, completed from reference TRBV7-9 and TRBJ1-2, reads DTGVSQNPRHKITKRGQNVTFRCDPISEHNRLYWYRQTLGQGPEFLTYFQNEAQLEKSRLLSDRFSAERPKGSFSTLEIQRTEQGDSAMYLCASSLEVPNGYTFGSGTRLTVV.

This sequence joins TRBV7-2 and TRBJ1-1; D might be TRBD1 (6 bases). The CDR3 totals 15 residues. Germline lookup yields CDR1 SGHTA and CDR2 FQGNSA. Trimming removed 6 bases from V and 0 bases from J, with 14 bases in between. Here the CDR3 DNA reads TGTGCCAGCAGTGGACAGAAATTGATGAACACTGAAGCTTTCTTT. This translates into CASSGQKLMNTEAFF.

This chain joins TRBV6-2 or TRBV6-3 and TRBJ1-1, with a tentative D call TRBD1 (6 bases). CDR1 is MNHEY, CDR2 SVGEGT, per germline. CDR3 length: 14 amino acids. V was cut by 2 bases and J by 7 bases, with 14 bases left in between. The CDR3 nucleotides read TGTGCCAGCAGTTACGGAGGGGGTGGTAGTGAAGCTTTCTTT. This codes for CASSYGGGGSEAFF.